This T cell receptor beta chain was found in a study of blood T cell repertoires in COVID-19. Study background: Samples representing acute and convalescent COVID-19 were sourced from the United States, Italy and Spain. From T cells, B-cell-depleted T cells, or PBMCs came the material, which was cDNA or gDNA.

This clone turned up a few times. In the original analysis: The assay estimated nucleated cells by amplifying reference gene primers. Libraries were prepared by immunoSEQ multiplex PCR; TCRdb keeps only in-frame clonotypes and omits some of them. The V and J calls and the clone size are those of that table, but D and trimming were determined from the DNA. This table has some 200,000 clones, approximately 78% appearing once. The CDR3 has 15 residues. V shed 0 bases and J 7 bases; nucleotides not matched to a gene: 5. The V gene's germline CDR1 is LGHDT and CDR2 YNNKEL (reference sequence). J is TRBJ2-7 and V is TRBV3-1 (or the pseudogene TRBV3-2); TRBD2 agrees at 11 bases. Sequencing was done on a sample of peripheral blood. The TCR sequence derives from a woman older than 75 with acute or convalescent COVID-19. The CDR3 DNA reads TGTGCCAGCAGCCAAGATAGCGGGAGGGCAGGGGAGCAGTACTTC. Translated, it gives CASSQDSGRAGEQYF.